This entry lists 20 T cell receptor beta chains sequenced from one sample in a study of CD8 T cells in Susac syndrome. An amount of RNA that ranged from roughly 0.5 to 1 ug was reverse transcribed with random hexamers. From the immunoSEQ multiplex PCR reads, TCRdb called clonotypes with MiXCR, one entry per CDR3 protein. The data hold under 150,000 distinct CDR3 sequences, with approximately 79% observed a single time. The sample comprised CD8+ T cells from PBMCs. These receptors were collected from a human donor with multiple sclerosis.

The CDR3 spells CASSLVSSLWNTGELFF. Written as DNA, the CDR3 is TGTGCCAGCAGCTTGGTTAGCAGTCTGTGGAACACCGGGGAGCTGTTTTTT. V is TRBV5-8 and J is TRBJ2-2; D uncertain. From germline, CDR1 is SGHTS and CDR2 YDEGEE. CDR3 length: 17 residues. The ends were cut back, 0 bases at V and 1 base at J, with 13 bases in the middle.

This chain connects TRBV2 to TRBJ1-2; D not certain. In germline, CDR1 is SNHLY, CDR2 FYNNEI. The CDR3 has 13 amino acids. The CDR3 DNA reads TGTGTCCCCCACCAGGTCTCTAACTATGGCTACACCTTC. It yields the protein CVPHQVSNYGYTF. Variable domain in full (rest from reference TRBV2 and TRBJ1-2): EPEVTQTPSHQVTQMGQEVILRCVPISNHLYFYWYRQILGQKVEFLVSFYNNEISEKSEIFDDQFSVERPDGSNFTLKIRSTKLEDSAMYFCVPHQVSNYGYTFGSGTRLTVV.

The chain is built from TRBV7-8 and TRBJ2-2, with D uncertain. V was shortened by 3 bases and J by 0 bases, with 5 bases between the two germline ends. Germline V gene lookup returns CDR1 SGHVS and CDR2 FQNEAQ. This CDR3 has 14 amino acids. The CDR3 DNA follows: TGTGCCAGCAGCTTGGTCGCGAACACCGGGGAGCTGTTTTTT. It yields the protein CASSLVANTGELFF.

The J gene is TRBJ1-2, the V gene TRBV30; 10 bases line up with TRBD1. V lost 5 bases, J lost 6 bases, and 12 bases stayed unmatched. CDR1 is GTSNPN, CDR2 SVGIG, per germline (reference sequence). CDR3 length equals 15 residues. In nucleotides, the CDR3 is TGTGCCTGGGCCCCACGGGACAGGGGTTTTAATGGCTACACCTTC. Protein: CAWAPRDRGFNGYTF.

This rearrangement joins TRBV19 to TRBJ1-2, with D tentatively TRBD1 (6 bases). The germline V and J ends were trimmed by 6 bases and 1 base, with 18 bases remaining between them. The CDR3 covers 16 residues. CDR1 and CDR2 (germline): LNHDA, SQIVND (reference sequence). The CDR3 nucleotides are TGTGCCAGTAGAGCCTCTGCAGGACAGCTTAACTATGGCTACACCTTC. It translates to CASRASAGQLNYGYTF.

The chain recombines TRBV27 with TRBJ2-3; possibly TRBD2 for D (5 bases). Germline CDR1 and CDR2: MNHEY and SMNVEV (reference sequence). Trimming stripped 6 bases from V and 6 bases from J, with 22 bases between. The length of the CDR3 is 16 residues. CDR3 DNA sequence: TGTGCCAGCAGCCTCACGGCAGAGGCGTCGGGGGATACGCAGTATTTT. Its protein is CASSLTAEASGDTQYF.

The CDR3 is CASSVGASGEQFF. CDR3 sequence (DNA): TGTGCCAGCAGCGTAGGGGCTAGCGGTGAGCAGTTCTTC. This chain uses TRBV9 with TRBJ2-1, with TRBD2 matching over 7 bases. This CDR3 is built from 13 residues. V trimming: 0 bases; J trimming: 9 bases; junction bases outside the gene matches: 3. Germline CDR1 reads SGDLS; CDR2 reads YYNGEE.

The chain recombines TRBV19 with TRBJ2-2; D unresolved. This CDR3 comprises 13 residues. Trimming cost V 2 bases and J 7 bases, with 8 bases left between them. Germline lookup yields CDR1 LNHDA and CDR2 SQIVND (reference sequence). CDR3 sequence reads: CASSITASGELFF. In DNA form, the CDR3 reads TGTGCCAGTAGTATAACAGCAAGCGGGGAGCTGTTTTTT.

The J gene is TRBJ1-1, the V gene TRBV19; 12 bases line up with TRBD1. Germline-derived CDR1 and CDR2 are LNHDA and SQIVND (reference sequence). Germline trimming cut 7 bases from V and 2 bases from J; bases unmatched to any gene: 14. This CDR3 is built from 18 residues. This CDR3 reads CASIGNPGTGGLNTEAFF. DNA for the CDR3: TGTGCCAGTATTGGGAACCCCGGGACAGGGGGCTTAAACACTGAAGCTTTCTTT.

The rearrangement joins TRBV3-1 to TRBJ2-7, with D possibly matching TRBD1 (5 bases). CDR1 is LGHDT, CDR2 YNNKEL, per germline (reference sequence). This CDR3 is built from 15 residues. The ends were cut back, 1 base at V and 2 bases at J, with 12 bases in the middle. In DNA form, the CDR3 reads TGTGCCAGCAGCCAAGCGAGAAAAGGGGCCTACGAGCAGTACTTC. Translating it yields CASSQARKGAYEQYF.

This clonotype was counted a few times. This chain joins TRBV19 and TRBJ1-1; D uncertain. The germline V and J ends were trimmed by 4 bases and 4 bases, with 10 bases remaining between them. This CDR3 spans 13 amino acids. Germline loops: CDR1 LNHDA, CDR2 SQIVND (reference sequence). DNA of the CDR3: TGTGCCAGTAGTACACAAAGACGCACTGAAGCTTTCTTT. This translates into CASSTQRRTEAFF.

V gene TRBV6-1 combines with J gene TRBJ1-2, with 7 bases matching TRBD1. This CDR3 is 18 amino acids long. Looked up from germline, CDR1 is MNHNS and CDR2 is SASEGT. After removal of 7 bases from V and 7 bases from J, the junction contained 24 bases not matched to a gene. Written as DNA, the CDR3 is TGTGCCAGCATCTTCCGACCTTTACAGGGGAAAGGGGAAGCTGGCTACACCTTC. Translating it yields CASIFRPLQGKGEAGYTF.

The chain recombines TRBV2 with TRBJ1-2; no definite D call. This CDR3 region has 13 residues. Germline V gene sequence: CDR1 SNHLY, CDR2 FYNNEI. Trimming took 11 bases from V and 2 from J, leaving 15 bases between them. The CDR3 protein is CALHWEQNYGYTF. CDR3 coding DNA: TGTGCCCTTCATTGGGAACAGAACTATGGCTACACCTTC.

The V call is TRBV12-3 or TRBV12-4, the J call TRBJ2-5, with TRBD2 matching over 9 bases. The CDR3 runs 15 residues. Germline trimming cut 2 bases from V and 2 bases from J; bases unmatched to any gene: 3. CDR3 sequence reads: CASSLLAGRQETQYF. Written as DNA, the CDR3 is TGTGCCAGCAGTTTACTAGCGGGACGGCAAGAGACCCAGTACTTC.

In DNA, the CDR3 is TGTGCCAGCAGTCCCACCACAGGGGCCCCTAATTCACCCCTCCACTTT. Translation: CASSPTTGAPNSPLHF. The V and J genes are TRBV27 and TRBJ1-6; 7 nucleotides line up with TRBD1. This CDR3 has 16 amino acids. V lost 5 bases and J lost 6; bases outside the gene matches: 10. The germline gives CDR1 MNHEY, CDR2 SMNVEV (reference sequence).

V usage is TRBV14 and J usage is TRBJ1-1; D is undetermined. CDR1 and CDR2 (germline): SGHDN, FVKESK. V was clipped by 4 bases and J by 6 bases, with 12 bases between them. The CDR3 has 13 residues. This chain's CDR3 is CASSPRASAEAFF. CDR3 DNA: TGTGCCAGCAGCCCAAGAGCGAGCGCTGAAGCTTTCTTT.

The CDR3 region is CASSPPLSEQYF. CDR3 DNA sequence: TGTGCCAGCAGCCCTCCTTTGTCCGAGCAGTACTTC. The rearrangement links TRBV6-1 to TRBJ2-7; D ambiguous. Germline values: CDR1 MNHNS, CDR2 SASEGT. V was trimmed by 6 bases and J by 6 bases, leaving 12 bases between them. CDR3 length: 12 amino acids.

The chain combines TRBV7-8 with TRBJ2-1; 11 bases are shared with TRBD2. From germline, CDR1 is SGHVS and CDR2 FQNEAQ. With 4 bases clipped from V and 4 bases from J, the junction kept 6 bases outside the gene matches. This CDR3 is built from 16 residues. The CDR3 loop reads CASSWLTSGTYNEQFF. DNA of the CDR3: TGTGCCAGCAGCTGGTTGACTAGCGGGACTTACAATGAGCAGTTCTTC.

This clonotype was detected a few times. The gene calls are TRBV2 and TRBJ2-7, with 9 bases identical to TRBD1. After removal of 3 bases from V and 2 bases from J, the junction contained 5 bases not matched to a gene. The length of the CDR3 is 15 residues. Germline lookup yields CDR1 SNHLY and CDR2 FYNNEI. As DNA, the CDR3 is TGTGCCAGCAGTGATGACAGGGGGATAACCTACGAGCAGTACGTC. The encoded protein is CASSDDRGITYEQYV.

The chain is built from TRBV7-2 and TRBJ1-6, with D possibly matching TRBD1 (5 bases). This CDR3 has 18 residues. Per the germline V gene, CDR1 is SGHTA and CDR2 is FQGNSA. V was cut by 1 base and J by 4 bases, with 17 bases left in between. The CDR3 sequence: CASSLGGATIRYNSPLHF. The CDR3 DNA is TGTGCCAGCAGCTTAGGAGGGGCGACAATTCGGTATAATTCACCCCTCCACTTT.